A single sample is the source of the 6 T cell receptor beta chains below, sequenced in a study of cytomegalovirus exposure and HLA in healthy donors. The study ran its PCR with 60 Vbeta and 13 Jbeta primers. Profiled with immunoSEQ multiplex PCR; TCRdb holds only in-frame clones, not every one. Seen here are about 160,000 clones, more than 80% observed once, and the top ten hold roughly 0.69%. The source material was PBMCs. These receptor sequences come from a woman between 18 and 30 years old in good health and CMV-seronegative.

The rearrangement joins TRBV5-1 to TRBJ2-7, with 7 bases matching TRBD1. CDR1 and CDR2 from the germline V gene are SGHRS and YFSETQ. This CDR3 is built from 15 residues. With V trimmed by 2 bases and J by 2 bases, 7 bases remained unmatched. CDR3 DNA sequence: TGCGCCAGCAGCTTCGTCGGACAGGCAGCCTACGAGCAGTACTTC. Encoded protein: CASSFVGQAAYEQYF.

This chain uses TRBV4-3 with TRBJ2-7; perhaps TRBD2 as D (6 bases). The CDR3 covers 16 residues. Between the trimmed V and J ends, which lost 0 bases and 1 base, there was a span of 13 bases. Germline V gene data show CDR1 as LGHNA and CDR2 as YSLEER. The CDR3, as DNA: TGCGCCAGCAGCCAAGATGCCCGGGGGAGGTCCTACGAGCAGTACTTC. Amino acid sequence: CASSQDARGRSYEQYF.

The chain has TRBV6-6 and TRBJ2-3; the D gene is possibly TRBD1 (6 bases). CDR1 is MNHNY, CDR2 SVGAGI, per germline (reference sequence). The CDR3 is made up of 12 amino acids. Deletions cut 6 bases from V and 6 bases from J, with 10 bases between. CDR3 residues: CASRNRADTQYF. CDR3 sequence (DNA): TGTGCCAGCAGAAACAGGGCGGATACGCAGTATTTT.

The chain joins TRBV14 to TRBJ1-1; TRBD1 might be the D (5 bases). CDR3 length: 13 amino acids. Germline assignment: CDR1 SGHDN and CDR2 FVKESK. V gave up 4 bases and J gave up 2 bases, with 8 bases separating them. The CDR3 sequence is CASSRQGNTEAFF. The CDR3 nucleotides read TGTGCCAGCAGCCGGCAGGGAAACACTGAAGCTTTCTTT.

CDR3 sequence reads: CASRLAGGGEQFF. CDR3 DNA sequence: TGTGCCAGCAGATTAGCGGGAGGAGGTGAGCAGTTCTTC. The chain couples TRBV28 to TRBJ2-1; TRBD2 matches at 10 bases. The CDR3 is made up of 13 amino acids. CDR1 is MDHEN, CDR2 SYDVKM, per germline. J was trimmed by 9 bases and V by 6 bases; bases with no gene match: 5.

CDR3 sequence: CASSTSGGRFGYTF. The CDR3 DNA reads as TGTGCCAGCAGTACTTCAGGGGGTCGTTTCGGCTACACCTTC. The gene calls are TRBV28 and TRBJ1-2; 7 positions agree with TRBD1. V shed 5 bases and J 8 bases; nucleotides not matched to a gene: 11. The CDR3 spans 14 residues. The germline gives CDR1 MDHEN, CDR2 SYDVKM.